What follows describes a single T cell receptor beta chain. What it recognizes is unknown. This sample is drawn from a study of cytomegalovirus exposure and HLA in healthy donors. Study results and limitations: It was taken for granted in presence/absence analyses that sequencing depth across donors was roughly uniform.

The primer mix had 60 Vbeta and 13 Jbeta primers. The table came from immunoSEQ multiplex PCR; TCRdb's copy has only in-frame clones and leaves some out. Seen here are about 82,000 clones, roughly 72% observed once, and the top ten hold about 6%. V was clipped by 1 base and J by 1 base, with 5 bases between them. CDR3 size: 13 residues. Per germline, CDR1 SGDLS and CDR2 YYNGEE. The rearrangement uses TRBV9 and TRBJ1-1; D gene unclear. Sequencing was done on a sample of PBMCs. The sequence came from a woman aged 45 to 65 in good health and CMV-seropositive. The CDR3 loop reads CASSVSPNTEAFF. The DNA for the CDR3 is TGTGCCAGCAGCGTATCTCCGAACACTGAAGCTTTCTTT.